This T cell receptor beta chain appears in the sequencing data of a study of blood T cell repertoires in COVID-19. At the level of the study: Samples representing acute and convalescent COVID-19 were sourced from the United States, Italy and Spain.

Some clones are missing from TCRdb's copy, which holds only in-frame ones; the method was immunoSEQ multiplex PCR. The sample contains about 100,000 clones, about 91% of which appear only once. Trimming removed 0 bases from V and 5 bases from J; junction bases left unmatched: 2. CDR1 and CDR2 (germline): SGHDN, FVKESK. CDR3 size: 15 residues. This TCR was recovered from a human donor in a cohort sampled during active COVID-19. This chain uses TRBV14 with TRBJ2-5; 11 positions match TRBD2. Sequencing used peripheral blood. The CDR3 DNA follows: TGTGCCAGCAGCCAAGAGGCTAGCGGGAGGGAGACCCAGTACTTC. Protein sequence: CASSQEASGRETQYF.